Reported below is one TCR beta chain. The antigen is not known. Co-extracting RNA and DNA was done with about 20-33 mg of unsorted bulk tissue as input. Over 85% viable tumor cells were present in every tumor sample. Trimming shortened V by 0 bases and J by 4 bases, and 18 bases separated the two germline ends. This CDR3 region has 16 residues. Germline V gene data show CDR1 as GTSNPN and CDR2 as SVGIG (reference sequence). These data belong to a study of tumor-infiltrating lymphocytes in primary liver carcinoma. Study-level information: Sequencing of the samples generated roughly 3.65 to 7.13 million productive TCRbeta reads, with similar yields across tissue types.

Points from the study as a whole: The 250 largest clones made up significantly more of tumor than blood repertoires (p = 0.039).

With around 450 ng total RNA as template and a constant-region primer, TCR beta cDNA was made. Three nested multiplex PCR rounds, a slightly modified ARM-PCR, produced the libraries for TCR beta. Primers for the first two PCR rounds were TRBV1-TRBV30 forward primers and a C-beta reverse primer (roughly 10 cycles per round). MiXCR, applied by TCRdb to the multiplex PCR reads, yields one record per CDR3 protein. Of some 120,000 distinct CDR3 sequences listed, around 64% were seen once; the top ten hold about 8%. The chain joins TRBV30 to TRBJ1-2; D may be TRBD1 (5 bases). The source material was liver tumor tissue from sampling region 3. Subset indicated: tumor region T3, left-lateral pole. This sequence originates from an older woman with primary liver carcinoma and hepatitis B virus infection. As DNA, the CDR3 is TGTGCCTGGAGTGTTTCACAGGTAGTCCGCACCTATGGCTACACCTTC. This gives the protein CAWSVSQVVRTYGYTF.